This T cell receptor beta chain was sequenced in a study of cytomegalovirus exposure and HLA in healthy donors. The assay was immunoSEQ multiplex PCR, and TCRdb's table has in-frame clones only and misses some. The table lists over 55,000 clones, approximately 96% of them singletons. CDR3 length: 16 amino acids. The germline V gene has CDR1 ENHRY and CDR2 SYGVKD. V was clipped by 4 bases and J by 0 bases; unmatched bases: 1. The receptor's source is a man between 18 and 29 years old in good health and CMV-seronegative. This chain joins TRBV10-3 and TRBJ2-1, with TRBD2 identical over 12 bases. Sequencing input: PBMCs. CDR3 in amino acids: CAISGTSGNSYNEQFF. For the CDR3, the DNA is TGTGCCATCAGTGGGACTAGCGGGAACTCCTACAATGAGCAGTTCTTC.